The 20 T cell receptor beta chains below come from one sample, sequenced in a study of blood T cell repertoires in COVID-19. The protocol was immunoSEQ multiplex PCR, while the TCRdb copy is restricted to in-frame clones and leaves out a portion. The sample contains about 160,000 clones, about 80% of which appear only once. The sequencing input was peripheral blood. These receptors came from a woman older than 75 with acute or convalescent COVID-19.

This clone is a singleton in its sample. This sequence joins TRBV11-2 and TRBJ2-5; 13 nucleotides match TRBD2. This CDR3 spans 17 amino acids. Germline loops: CDR1 SGHAT, CDR2 FQNNGV. The V and J ends lost 1 base and 5 bases, in that order; junction bases with no gene match: 7. CDR3 amino acids: CASSLGQLAGGPETQYF. Here the CDR3 DNA reads TGTGCCAGCAGCTTAGGACAACTAGCGGGGGGGCCGGAGACCCAGTACTTC.

This clone was counted between two and nine times. J is TRBJ2-3 and V is TRBV5-1; 14 nucleotides agree with TRBD2. Germline V gene data show CDR1 as SGHRS and CDR2 as YFSETQ. This CDR3 contains 16 residues. Trimming at V came to 5 bases and at J to 3 bases, leaving 5 bases not matched to a gene. This CDR3 is CASRRTSGGPTDTQYF. The CDR3 DNA reads as TGCGCCAGCAGACGGACTAGCGGGGGGCCTACAGATACGCAGTATTTT.

The table lists this clone with a few counts. The rearrangement links TRBV2 to TRBJ1-2; no clear D. This CDR3 has 14 amino acids. Germline CDR1 and CDR2: SNHLY and FYNNEI. V was cut by 3 bases and J by 1 base, with 9 bases left in between. The CDR3 DNA reads as TGTGCCAGCAGTGAGACAAAACTTAACTATGGCTACACCTTC. It yields the protein CASSETKLNYGYTF. Together with reference TRBV2 and TRBJ1-2, the CDR3 gives the full variable domain: EPEVTQTPSHQVTQMGQEVILRCVPISNHLYFYWYRQILGQKVEFLVSFYNNEISEKSEIFDDQFSVERPDGSNFTLKIRSTKLEDSAMYFCASSETKLNYGYTFGSGTRLTVV.

The gene calls are TRBV29-1 and TRBJ1-6, with D unclear. Trimming pared 0 bases from V and 12 bases from J, leaving 9 bases between. The CDR3 spans 12 residues. Per germline, CDR1 SQVTM and CDR2 ANQGSEA. The CDR3 DNA reads TGCAGCGTTGAAGATGCGGGTATACCCCTCCACTTT. Its translation is CSVEDAGIPLHF.

The chain is built from TRBV6-1 and TRBJ2-1; a weak D match, TRBD1 (5 bases). Per the germline V gene, CDR1 is MNHNS and CDR2 is SASEGT. V lost 2 bases to trimming and J lost 4 bases, with 9 bases between them. The CDR3 consists of 14 residues. In nucleotides, the CDR3 is TGTGCCAGCAGTGAATTTACAGGATACAATGAGCAGTTCTTC. Protein product: CASSEFTGYNEQFF.

The gene calls are TRBV2 and TRBJ1-1; TRBD1 matches at 8 bases. The trim removed 2 bases at V and 4 bases at J, leaving 6 bases unmatched. This CDR3 is 15 amino acids long. Looked up from germline, CDR1 is SNHLY and CDR2 is FYNNEI. The CDR3 nucleotides read TGTGCCAGCAGTGAAAGGACAGGGTTGGTCACTGAAGCTTTCTTT. It yields the protein CASSERTGLVTEAFF.

The chain joins TRBV9 to TRBJ1-6; D ambiguous. Germline assignment: CDR1 SGDLS and CDR2 YYNGEE. This CDR3 is built from 15 residues. The V gene lost 4 bases and the J gene lost 6 bases, with 14 bases spanning the gap. The CDR3, as DNA: TGTGCCAGCAGCCCCAGGTCCAGAGCTAATTCACCCCTCCACTTT. Its protein product is CASSPRSRANSPLHF.

Only one count was recorded for this clone. This sequence joins TRBV7-2 and TRBJ2-3, with TRBD1 matching 7 bases. CDR3 size: 15 residues. Germline-derived CDR1 and CDR2 are SGHTA and FQGNSA. V was pared by 1 base and J by 4 bases, with 5 bases of the junction left unmatched. DNA for the CDR3: TGTGCCAGCAGCTTAGGTTTTCAGGGGGCAGATACGCAGTATTTT. The encoded protein is CASSLGFQGADTQYF.

In its sample, this clone was seen a few times. In DNA form, the CDR3 reads TGTGCCAGCAGCAACGGACGGGGGTACTTC. Its translation is CASSNGRGYF. The chain links TRBV5-8 to TRBJ2-7, with D perhaps TRBD2 (5 bases). V was shortened by 4 bases and J by 12 bases, with 11 bases between the two germline ends. CDR3 length equals 10 residues. Germline CDR1 is SGHTS and CDR2 is YDEGEE.

The chain uses TRBV7-2 and TRBJ1-2; D perhaps matches TRBD1 (6 bases). The V end lost 1 base, the J end lost 7 bases, and 10 bases lay between the germline ends. From germline, CDR1 is SGHTA and CDR2 FQGNSA. This CDR3 contains 13 residues. The CDR3 DNA follows: TGTGCCAGCAGCTTAGACGGGACAAGTGGCTACACCTTC. It codes for CASSLDGTSGYTF.

The V gene is TRBV29-1, the J gene TRBJ1-1; TRBD1 aligns across 8 bases. The CDR3 has 15 amino acids. Germline lookup yields CDR1 SQVTM and CDR2 ANQGSEA. J was trimmed by 4 bases and V by 6 bases; bases with no gene match: 13. CDR3 amino acids: CSVLPDRVRGTEAFF. The CDR3 nucleotides read TGCAGCGTGCTCCCGGACAGGGTGAGGGGCACTGAAGCTTTCTTT.

The gene calls are TRBV7-8 and TRBJ1-6, with 9 bases aligning to TRBD1. V shed 1 base, J shed 5 bases, and the junction held 9 bases outside the gene matches. In germline, CDR1 is SGHVS, CDR2 FQNEAQ. CDR3 length equals 18 residues. DNA of the CDR3: TGTGCCAGCAGCTTAGGTTACAGGGGGCGGAGGGATAATTCACCCCTCCACTTT. Translating it yields CASSLGYRGRRDNSPLHF.

The chain has TRBV5-1 and TRBJ2-1; possible D gene TRBD2, 6 bases. The CDR3 has 13 amino acids. Germline V lookup: CDR1 SGHRS, CDR2 YFSETQ. Trimming shortened V by 1 base and J by 8 bases, and 10 bases separated the two germline ends. In nucleotides, the CDR3 is TGCGCCAGCAGCTTGTTAGGGGACTATGAGCAGTTCTTC. Protein sequence: CASSLLGDYEQFF.

The chain links TRBV4-1 to TRBJ2-5; TRBD2 matches 7 bases. Germline V gene sequence: CDR1 MGHRA, CDR2 YSYEKL. This CDR3 is 17 amino acids long. After removal of 0 bases from V and 4 bases from J, the junction contained 11 bases not matched to a gene. The CDR3, as DNA: TGCGCCAGCAGCCAAGATCGGGCTAGCGGAGTAACAGAGACCCAGTACTTC. This codes for CASSQDRASGVTETQYF.

The chain is built from TRBV19 and TRBJ1-1, with 12 bases aligning to TRBD1. This CDR3 is built from 18 residues. Germline lookup yields CDR1 LNHDA and CDR2 SQIVND (reference sequence). Germline trimming cut 0 bases from V and 4 bases from J; bases unmatched to any gene: 9. The CDR3 reads CASSIERGTGGASTEAFF. The CDR3 DNA reads as TGTGCCAGTAGTATAGAAAGAGGGACAGGGGGCGCATCCACTGAAGCTTTCTTT.

A few counts support this clone. This chain joins TRBV2 and TRBJ1-5; tentative D call: TRBD1 (5 bases). This CDR3 comprises 14 residues. V was pared by 4 bases and J by 4 bases, with 11 bases between. Germline assignment: CDR1 SNHLY and CDR2 FYNNEI. Here the CDR3 DNA reads TGTGCCAGCAGTGGTGCAGGGCGGAATCAGCCCCAGCATTTT. Translation: CASSGAGRNQPQHF.

The chain couples TRBV6-1 to TRBJ1-3, with D unresolved. The CDR3 has 14 amino acids. Germline V CDR1 and CDR2: MNHNS, SASEGT. Trimming took 2 bases from V and 4 from J, leaving 9 bases between them. This CDR3 is CASSETGSGNTIYF. CDR3 sequence (DNA): TGTGCCAGCAGTGAAACGGGGTCAGGAAACACCATATATTTT.

The CDR3 reads CASRLGQGSKFF. The CDR3 DNA reads as TGTGCCAGCAGGCTAGGACAGGGAAGTAAGTTCTTC. J is TRBJ2-1 and V is TRBV2, with TRBD1 matching over 8 bases. Germline V gene data show CDR1 as SNHLY and CDR2 as FYNNEI. Trimming removed 6 bases from V and 14 bases from J; junction bases left unmatched: 9. CDR3 length equals 12 residues. Complete variable domain (other parts from reference TRBV2 and TRBJ2-1): EPEVTQTPSHQVTQMGQEVILRCVPISNHLYFYWYRQILGQKVEFLVSFYNNEISEKSEIFDDQFSVERPDGSNFTLKIRSTKLEDSAMYFCASRLGQGSKFFGPGTRLTVL.

The rearrangement links TRBV19 to TRBJ1-2; TRBD1 matches 10 bases. Germline V gene data show CDR1 as LNHDA and CDR2 as SQIVND (reference sequence). The CDR3 is 14 amino acids. The V gene end was trimmed by 5 bases and the J gene end by 7 bases; junction bases not matched to a gene: 7. In nucleotides, the CDR3 is TGTGCCAGTAGTTTGGGGACAGGGGTTGCTGGCTACACCTTC. The encoded protein is CASSLGTGVAGYTF.

The rearrangement uses TRBV5-5 and TRBJ1-5; 10 positions match TRBD1. The J segment lost 7 bases and the V segment lost 0 bases, leaving 4 bases of the junction unmatched. The CDR3 spans 15 residues. Germline V gives CDR1 SGHKS, CDR2 YYEKEE (reference sequence). Here the CDR3 reads CASSLAGQGGQPQHF. In nucleotides, the CDR3 is TGTGCCAGCAGCTTGGCAGGACAGGGGGGACAGCCCCAGCATTTT.